The 13 T cell receptor beta chains below come from one sample, sequenced in a study of blood T cell repertoires in COVID-19. Data came from immunoSEQ multiplex PCR; TCRdb stores just in-frame clones and leaves some out. The table records about 110,000 clones, around nine tenths of them present only once. Sequencing used peripheral blood. Source of these receptors: a man in his forties or fifties with acute or convalescent COVID-19.

The CDR3 region is CAANLLTGNTEAFF. CDR3 DNA sequence: TGTGCCGCCAACCTTCTGACAGGGAACACTGAAGCTTTCTTT. The genes are TRBV2 and TRBJ1-1; D is possibly TRBD1 (6 bases). The CDR3 has 14 amino acids. Trimming stripped 11 bases from V and 1 base from J, with 17 bases between. The germline gives CDR1 SNHLY, CDR2 FYNNEI.

The V call is TRBV6-5, the J call TRBJ1-2; 7 bases line up with TRBD1. This CDR3 has 13 amino acids. From germline, CDR1 is MNHEY and CDR2 SVGAGI. The J segment lost 4 bases and the V segment lost 4 bases, leaving 3 bases of the junction unmatched. This CDR3 reads CASSLGQIYGYTF. CDR3 in DNA: TGTGCCAGCAGTTTGGGACAGATCTATGGCTACACCTTC.

The gene calls are TRBV5-4 and TRBJ2-2, with TRBD1 matching 7 bases. In germline, CDR1 is SGHNT, CDR2 YYREEE (reference sequence). The CDR3 totals 15 residues. The ends lost 2 bases at V and 2 bases at J; junction bases unmatched: 3. The DNA of the CDR3 is TGTGCCAGCAGCTTCGGGACAGACAACACCGGGGAGCTGTTTTTT. Amino acids: CASSFGTDNTGELFF.

The rearrangement links TRBV9 to TRBJ1-4; possible D gene TRBD1, 5 bases. Looked up from germline, CDR1 is SGDLS and CDR2 is YYNGEE. The CDR3 has 16 amino acids. V lost 0 bases and J lost 4, with 13 bases in between. The CDR3 nucleotides are TGTGCCAGCAGCGTAGCTGGGGGGTCCCTTAATGAAAAACTGTTTTTT. Residues: CASSVAGGSLNEKLFF.

V is TRBV7-2 and J is TRBJ2-3; 8 nucleotides agree with TRBD2. The CDR3 runs 13 residues. From germline, CDR1 is SGHTA and CDR2 FQGNSA. With 7 bases clipped from V and 1 base from J, the junction kept 1 base outside the gene matches. Here the CDR3 reads CASKLAGTDTQYF. In DNA, the CDR3 is TGTGCCAGCAAACTAGCGGGCACAGATACGCAGTATTTT.

The J gene is TRBJ2-3, the V gene TRBV7-9; D is undetermined. The ends were cut back, 5 bases at V and 4 bases at J, with 13 bases in the middle. The CDR3 totals 14 residues. Germline CDR1 and CDR2: SEHNR and FQNEAQ (reference sequence). The DNA of the CDR3 is TGTGCCAGCAGCCCAGTGCCGAACGCAGATACGCAGTATTTT. Translation: CASSPVPNADTQYF.

The rearrangement uses TRBV7-2 and TRBJ2-7; TRBD2 matches at 12 bases. There are 17 residues in the CDR3. The J segment lost 7 bases and the V segment lost 1 base, leaving 11 bases of the junction unmatched. Germline V gives CDR1 SGHTA, CDR2 FQGNSA. The DNA for the CDR3 is TGTGCCAGCAGCTTAGTTACAGGACTAGCGGGACTCGGGGAGCAGTACTTC. This codes for CASSLVTGLAGLGEQYF.

The chain recombines TRBV7-2 with TRBJ1-1; D unresolved. Trimming shortened V by 1 base and J by 11 bases, and 8 bases separated the two germline ends. The CDR3 has 11 amino acids. Germline-derived CDR1 and CDR2 are SGHTA and FQGNSA. CDR3 region: CASSLGGGAFF. The CDR3 DNA reads as TGTGCCAGCAGCTTAGGAGGAGGGGCTTTCTTT.

This clone was observed a handful of times. The chain uses TRBV7-3 and TRBJ2-6; D possibly corresponds to TRBD1 (5 bases). Trimming removed 1 base at V and 5 bases at J, with 9 bases between. Germline lookup yields CDR1 SGHTA and CDR2 FQGTGA. CDR3 length: 15 residues. The CDR3 region has the DNA TGTGCCAGCAGCTTAAACCCAGGGAGGGCCAACGTCCTGACTTTC. Translation gives CASSLNPGRANVLTF.

The chain links TRBV5-6 to TRBJ1-5; 7 positions agree with TRBD1. CDR1 is SGHDT, CDR2 YYEEEE, per germline. V was clipped by 4 bases and J by 5 bases; unmatched bases: 9. The CDR3 length is 15 residues. As DNA, the CDR3 is TGTGCCAGCAGCACCCTCGGACAGGTCGATCAGCCCCAGCATTTT. Translating gives CASSTLGQVDQPQHF.

V is TRBV5-1 and J is TRBJ1-1; 7 bases are a match to TRBD1. CDR1 and CDR2 from the germline V gene are SGHRS and YFSETQ. V shed 0 bases, J shed 7 bases, and the junction held 6 bases outside the gene matches. CDR3 length equals 14 residues. The CDR3 is CASSLEAGGFEAFF. In nucleotides, the CDR3 is TGCGCCAGCAGCTTGGAGGCAGGGGGTTTTGAAGCTTTCTTT.

The chain carries TRBV13 and TRBJ1-3; weak D call: TRBD1 (5 bases). CDR3 length equals 13 residues. Germline V CDR1 and CDR2: PRHDT, FYEKMQ (reference sequence). Trimming left V 1 base short and J 10 bases short, with 11 bases between. CDR3 residues: CASSLDGGRTIYF. The CDR3 nucleotides read TGTGCCAGCAGCTTAGACGGGGGTCGGACCATATATTTT.

V gene TRBV12-3 or TRBV12-4 combines with J gene TRBJ1-4; D possibly corresponds to TRBD1 (6 bases). V was shortened by 4 bases and J by 12 bases, with 12 bases between the two germline ends. CDR3 size: 12 residues. The CDR3 DNA reads as TGTGCCAGCAGTTCAGGGGTGACGGAACTGTTTTTT. Translated: CASSSGVTELFF.